Sequencing of this TCR beta chain was carried out in a study of shared clonotypes between healthy human individuals. Comments on this clone: What it binds is unknown.

The CDR3 has 15 amino acids. V was cut by 1 base and J by 0 bases, with 10 bases left in between. Germline V gene lookup returns CDR1 LGHNA and CDR2 YSLEER. Overall study findings and caveats: The study sampled only blood, and tissue repertoires likely differ.

Here immunoSEQ multiplex PCR was the method, and the copy in TCRdb shows in-frame clones only, minus some. The repertoire consists of some 900,000 clones, with around three quarters occurring once and the leading ten covering roughly 1.5%. V usage is TRBV4-3 and J usage is TRBJ2-7, with no clear D. This TCR was recovered from a man younger than 35 in good health. The sample comprised memory CD4+ T cells sorted from blood. Subset defined: CD45RA-negative fraction. CDR3 sequence: CASSQVERNSYEQYF. The CDR3 DNA reads TGCGCCAGCAGCCAAGTGGAACGGAACTCCTACGAGCAGTACTTC.